One sample yielded the 8 T cell receptor beta chains listed below, sequenced in a study of early stage breast cancer tumors. Assay: immunoSEQ multiplex PCR; the TCRdb copy retains only in-frame clones and omits some. The sample carries roughly 53,000 clones, just over 90% recorded once. Sequences were obtained from blood. The source of these receptors is a person aged 65 to 79 with breast cancer.

V gene TRBV15 combines with J gene TRBJ1-1; 9 nucleotides agree with TRBD1. The trim removed 3 bases at V and 8 bases at J, leaving 10 bases unmatched. CDR1 LNHNV and CDR2 YYDKDF come from the germline V gene (reference sequence). This CDR3 region has 15 residues. CDR3 sequence: CATSSLHAGTGEAFF. The CDR3 coding sequence is TGTGCCACCAGCAGCCTACACGCCGGGACAGGGGAAGCTTTCTTT.

CDR3 sequence reads: CASTRGQASSPLHF. DNA for the CDR3: TGTGCCAGCACCAGGGGACAGGCAAGTTCACCCCTCCACTTT. The chain joins TRBV6-5 to TRBJ1-6; TRBD1 aligns across 8 bases. The CDR3 consists of 14 residues. CDR1 and CDR2 from the germline V gene are MNHEY and SVGAGI. V was clipped by 7 bases and J by 9 bases; unmatched bases: 8.

The chain employs TRBV5-1 and TRBJ2-3, with D possibly matching TRBD2 (5 bases). This CDR3 region has 14 residues. V dropped 7 bases and J dropped 3 bases, with 15 bases sitting between them. Germline V gene data show CDR1 as SGHRS and CDR2 as YFSETQ. The CDR3 DNA sequence: TGCGCCAGCTCCGCCGGACTGAAGACAGATACGCAGTATTTT. Amino acid sequence: CASSAGLKTDTQYF.

The rearrangement uses TRBV30 and TRBJ2-1; 7 nucleotides agree with TRBD2. Germline lookup yields CDR1 GTSNPN and CDR2 SVGIG (reference sequence). The CDR3 runs 15 residues. Germline trimming cut 2 bases from V and 4 bases from J; bases unmatched to any gene: 8. CDR3 DNA sequence: TGTGCCTGGAGTCGCCTCGCGGGGGTTTACAATGAGCAGTTCTTC. Translation gives CAWSRLAGVYNEQFF.

The chain is built from TRBV5-1 and TRBJ2-3; D possibly corresponds to TRBD2 (7 bases). The germline gives CDR1 SGHRS, CDR2 YFSETQ. The V and J ends lost 0 bases and 1 base respectively, with 12 bases between them. This CDR3 has 16 residues. This CDR3 is CASSLARGAGTDTQYF. CDR3 bases: TGCGCCAGCAGCTTGGCCCGGGGGGCGGGCACAGATACGCAGTATTTT.

The chain is built from TRBV6-1 and TRBJ2-3; D unresolved. Germline values: CDR1 MNHNS, CDR2 SASEGT. Trimming cost V 5 bases and J 2 bases, with 11 bases left between them. CDR3 size: 14 residues. CDR3 residues: CASSRITTTDTQYF. For the CDR3, the DNA is TGTGCCAGCAGTCGTATAACTACCACAGATACGCAGTATTTT.

The rearrangement uses TRBV19 and TRBJ1-2; D gene ambiguous. Germline CDR1 and CDR2: LNHDA and SQIVND (reference sequence). CDR3 size: 17 residues. The V and J ends lost 1 base and 2 bases respectively, with 17 bases between them. As DNA, the CDR3 is TGTGCCAGTAGTATAGTTTCAAGTTGGGCACCCAACTATGGCTACACCTTC. Its protein is CASSIVSSWAPNYGYTF. The full variable domain, in which reference TRBV19 and TRBJ1-2 provide the parts outside the CDR3, is DGGITQSPKYLFRKEGQNVTLSCEQNLNHDAMYWYRQDPGQGLRLIYYSQIVNDFQKGDIAEGYSVSREKKESFPLTVTSAQKNPTAFYLCASSIVSSWAPNYGYTFGSGTRLTVV.

There are a few counts of this clone. The gene calls are TRBV19 and TRBJ2-5; unclear D gene. The germline gives CDR1 LNHDA, CDR2 SQIVND (reference sequence). The V end was cut by 5 bases, the J end by 5 bases, with 18 bases between. This CDR3 comprises 15 residues. CDR3: CASSSWREPGETQYF. The CDR3 region has the DNA TGTGCCAGTAGTTCCTGGAGAGAACCCGGGGAGACCCAGTACTTC.